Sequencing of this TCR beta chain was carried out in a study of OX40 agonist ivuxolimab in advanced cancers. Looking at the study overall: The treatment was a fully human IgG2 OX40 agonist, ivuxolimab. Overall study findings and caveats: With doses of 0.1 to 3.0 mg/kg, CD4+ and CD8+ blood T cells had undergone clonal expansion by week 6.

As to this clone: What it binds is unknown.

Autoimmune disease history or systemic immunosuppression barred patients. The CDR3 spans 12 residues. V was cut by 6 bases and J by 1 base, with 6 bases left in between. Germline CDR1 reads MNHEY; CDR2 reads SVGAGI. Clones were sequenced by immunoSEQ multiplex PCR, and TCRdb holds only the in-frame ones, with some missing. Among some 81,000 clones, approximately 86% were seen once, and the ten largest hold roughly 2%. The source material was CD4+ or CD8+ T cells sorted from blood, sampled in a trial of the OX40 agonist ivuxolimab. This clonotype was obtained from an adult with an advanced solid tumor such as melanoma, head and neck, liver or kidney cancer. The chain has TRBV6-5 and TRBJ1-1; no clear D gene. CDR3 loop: CASRTSNTEAFF. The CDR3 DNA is TGTGCCAGCAGAACATCGAACACTGAAGCTTTCTTT.